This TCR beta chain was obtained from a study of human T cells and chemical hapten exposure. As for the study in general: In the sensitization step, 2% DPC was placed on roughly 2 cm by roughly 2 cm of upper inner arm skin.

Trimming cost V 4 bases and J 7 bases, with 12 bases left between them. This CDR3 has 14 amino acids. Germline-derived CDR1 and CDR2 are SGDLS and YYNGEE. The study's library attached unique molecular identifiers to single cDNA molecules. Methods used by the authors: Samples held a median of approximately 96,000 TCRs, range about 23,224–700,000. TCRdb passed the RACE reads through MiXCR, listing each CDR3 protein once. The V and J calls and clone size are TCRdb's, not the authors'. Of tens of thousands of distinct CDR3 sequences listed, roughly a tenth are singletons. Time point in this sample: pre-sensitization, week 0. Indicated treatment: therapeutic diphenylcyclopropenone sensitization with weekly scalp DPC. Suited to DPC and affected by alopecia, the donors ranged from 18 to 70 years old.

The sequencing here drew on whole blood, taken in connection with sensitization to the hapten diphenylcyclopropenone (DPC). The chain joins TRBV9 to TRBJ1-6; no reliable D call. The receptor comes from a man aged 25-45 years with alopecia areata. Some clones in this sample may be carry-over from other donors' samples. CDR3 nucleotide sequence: TGTGCCAGCAGCCTTTTGGACGGGAATTCACCCCTCCACTTT. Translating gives CASSLLDGNSPLHF.